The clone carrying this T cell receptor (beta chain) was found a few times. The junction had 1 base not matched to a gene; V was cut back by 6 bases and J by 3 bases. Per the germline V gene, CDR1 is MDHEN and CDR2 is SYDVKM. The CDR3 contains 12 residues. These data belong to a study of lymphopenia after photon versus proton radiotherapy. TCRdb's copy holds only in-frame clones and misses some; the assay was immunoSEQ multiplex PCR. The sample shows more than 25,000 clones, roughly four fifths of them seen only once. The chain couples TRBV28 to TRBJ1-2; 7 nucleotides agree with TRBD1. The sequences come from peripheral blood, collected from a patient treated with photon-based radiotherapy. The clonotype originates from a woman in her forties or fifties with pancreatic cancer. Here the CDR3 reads CASRDRYYGYTF. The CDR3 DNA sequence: TGTGCCAGCAGGGACAGGTACTATGGCTACACCTTC.